This paragraph covers one T cell receptor (beta chain) sequence. The same CDR3 can be traced to other DNA sequences in this sample. The sample comes from a study of control samples from healthy donors and cancer patients. The CDR3 is 14 amino acids. Germline CDR1 reads KGHSH; CDR2 reads LQKENI. V dropped 2 bases and J dropped 8; count of bases not matched to a gene: 4. Data came from immunoSEQ multiplex PCR; TCRdb stores just in-frame clones and leaves some out. The table has around 150,000 clones, around 90% seen once. The sample taken for sequencing was blood. This TCR was recovered from a man aged 18-30 years in good health. V and J are TRBV18 and TRBJ1-4; 8 positions match TRBD1. In DNA, the CDR3 is TGTGCCAGCTCACCAAGGACAGGGAACGAAAAACTGTTTTTT. It codes for CASSPRTGNEKLFF. Full variable domain (missing parts from reference TRBV18 and TRBJ1-4): NAGVMQNPRHLVRRRGQEARLRCSPMKGHSHVYWYRQLPEEGLKFMVYLQKENIIDESGMPKERFSAEFPKEGPSILRIQQVVRGDSAAYFCASSPRTGNEKLFFGSGTQLSVL.